Shown below are 5 T cell receptor beta chains from a single sample sequenced in a study of blood T cell repertoires in COVID-19 (dated by TCRdb to between 2020 and 2021). Receptors were amplified or captured by the immunoSEQ multiplex PCR assay. TCRdb mirrors the immuneACCESS table, restricted to in-frame sequences. Some clones are absent from its copies; in checked studies, under half trace to an unresolved V gene, and the reason for the others is unknown. Counted in this sample were 160,000 or so clones; more than 75% of them appeared once. The top ten hold about 8.4% of the sample. Sequencing was performed on peripheral blood. The receptors here all came from a woman between 70 and 85 years old with acute or convalescent COVID-19.

This chain's CDR3 is CASSSTGNPSTF. CDR3 nucleotide sequence: TGTGCCAGCAGCTCGACAGGGAACCCCTCCACCTTC. The V gene is TRBV7-6, the J gene TRBJ1-2; 7 nucleotides line up with TRBD1. The CDR3 contains 12 residues. Germline values: CDR1 SGHVS, CDR2 FNYEAQ. Trimming at V came to 4 bases and at J to 13 bases, leaving 9 bases not matched to a gene.

This chain joins TRBV28 and TRBJ2-5; the D gene is possibly TRBD1 (6 bases). Germline CDR1 is MDHEN and CDR2 is SYDVKM. V was trimmed by 5 bases and J by 12 bases, leaving 16 bases between them. CDR3 length: 12 amino acids. The CDR3 is CASSEPPGHKYF. The CDR3 DNA reads TGTGCCAGCAGTGAACCCCCGGGACACAAGTACTTC.

Ten or more counts support this clone. Other DNA sequences in this specimen translate into the identical CDR3. V and J are TRBV5-1 and TRBJ2-3; possibly TRBD1 for D (5 bases). CDR1 is SGHRS and CDR2 is YFSETQ in the germline V gene. Trimming took 0 bases from V and 2 from J, leaving 10 bases between them. The CDR3 length is 15 residues. The CDR3 here is CASSLEDRATDTQYF. The DNA for the CDR3 is TGCGCCAGCAGCTTGGAAGACAGAGCCACAGATACGCAGTATTTT.

The chain has TRBV6-1 and TRBJ1-6; a possible D gene is TRBD1 (5 bases). Trimming cost V 2 bases and J 4 bases, with 9 bases left between them. Per the germline V gene, CDR1 is MNHNS and CDR2 is SASEGT. The CDR3 consists of 15 residues. DNA for the CDR3: TGTGCCAGCAGTGAAAGACAGCCATATAATTCACCCCTCCACTTT. This encodes CASSERQPYNSPLHF.

This chain joins TRBV2 and TRBJ2-6; maybe TRBD2 (5 bases). Between the trimmed V and J ends, which lost 5 bases and 1 base, there was a span of 9 bases. Germline V gives CDR1 SNHLY, CDR2 FYNNEI. The CDR3 totals 15 residues. The CDR3 coding sequence is TGTGCCAGCAGTCCCGGGGTTTCTGGGGCCAACGTCCTGACTTTC. Amino acid sequence: CASSPGVSGANVLTF.